This TCR beta chain was sequenced in a study of beta chain features in type 1 diabetes. Study-level background: Age, gender and cell yields were alike across patients and healthy donors. Broader study findings: TCRB rearrangement may or may not be influenced by HLA type; here this remained unresolved. A moderate, significant TCRB CDR3 shortening appeared in type 1 diabetes across four CD4+ subsets. Sampled from patients, naive, central memory and Treg TCRB repertoires appeared more similar than those sampled from healthy donors.

The sequenced template was cDNA made from the entire isolated RNA. Assay: immunoSEQ multiplex PCR; the TCRdb copy retains only in-frame clones and omits some. The table has some 660,000 clones, 11% to 15% seen once. This clone was counted only a few times. Antigen specificity is unknown. With 8 bases removed from V and 5 bases from J, the gap between germline ends came to 9 bases. Germline lookup yields CDR1 MDHEN and CDR2 SYDVKM. The CDR3 has 11 amino acids. Purity above 95% was achieved in all sorted populations. The chain recombines TRBV28 with TRBJ1-1; a weak D match, TRBD1 (6 bases). The sequenced sample consisted of naive CD4+ T cells from blood. This receptor was identified in a man younger than 35 with type 1 diabetes. The CDR3 spells CASLDRTEAFF. The CDR3, as DNA: TGTGCCAGCTTGGACAGAACTGAAGCTTTCTTT.